The text below deals with one TCR beta chain. These data belong to a study of blood T cell repertoires in COVID-19. Generated by immunoSEQ multiplex PCR, the TCRdb table keeps only in-frame clones and is missing some. The sample yields around 300,000 clones, about 85% seen once. The CDR3 contains 13 residues. The junction had 6 bases not matched to a gene; V was cut back by 6 bases and J by 8 bases. In germline, CDR1 is ENHRY, CDR2 SYGVKD. The receptor was derived from a human donor in a cohort sampled during active COVID-19. Sequences were obtained from peripheral blood. V and J are TRBV10-3 and TRBJ2-1; 8 nucleotides line up with TRBD1. CDR3 amino acids: CAISGQGNDEQFF. For the CDR3, the DNA is TGTGCCATCAGCGGACAGGGTAACGATGAGCAGTTCTTC.